The source of this TCR beta chain is a study of regulatory T cells in long-lasting Graves disease. CDR1 is SGHTA, CDR2 FQGNSA, per germline. V lost 7 bases to trimming and J lost 3 bases, with 13 bases between them. The CDR3 sequence is 14 residues long. The sample's time point: newly diagnosed GD, antithyroid drugs for less than 3 months. Making the TCR library involved RNA that had been extracted from PBMCs. The TCR beta library used iRepertoire HTBI primers with Arm-PCR amplification of CDR3. TCRdb re-called the multiplex PCR reads through MiXCR, storing one row per CDR3 protein. The table shows almost 450,000 distinct CDR3 sequences, with roughly 15% occurring only once. This clonotype turned up a few times. These data are also associated with another study on T cells in Graves' hyperthyroidism and ophthalmopathy.

This receptor was taken from a woman aged 25 to 39 with Graves disease. This specimen consisted of peripheral blood mononuclear cells (PBMCs), obtained at new diagnosis, from a patient treated with antithyroid drugs. The rearrangement uses TRBV7-2 and TRBJ2-1; no reliable D call. Here the CDR3 reads CASKPSQSYNEQFF. CDR3 nucleotide sequence: TGTGCCAGCAAGCCCTCACAGAGCTACAATGAGCAGTTCTTC.